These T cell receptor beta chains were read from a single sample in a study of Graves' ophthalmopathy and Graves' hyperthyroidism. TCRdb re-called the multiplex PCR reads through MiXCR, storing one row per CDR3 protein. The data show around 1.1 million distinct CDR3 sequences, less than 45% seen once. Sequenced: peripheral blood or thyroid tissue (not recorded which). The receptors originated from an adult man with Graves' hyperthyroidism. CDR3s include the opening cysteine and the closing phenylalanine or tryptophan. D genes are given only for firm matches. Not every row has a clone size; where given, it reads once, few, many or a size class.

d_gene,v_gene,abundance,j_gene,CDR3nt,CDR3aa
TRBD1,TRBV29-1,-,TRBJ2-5,TGCAGCGGGAGGGACAGGGGGCGGAAGACCCAGTACTTC,CSGRDRGRKTQYF
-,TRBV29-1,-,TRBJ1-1,TGCAGCGTCCCTAACACTGAAGCTTTCTTT,CSVPNTEAFF
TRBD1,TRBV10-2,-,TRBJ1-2,TGTGCCACCCGGGGACAGGGCAGTGGCTACACCTTC,CATRGQGSGYTF
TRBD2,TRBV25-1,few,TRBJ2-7,TGTGCCAGCAGCCAAGTGACTAGCGGGAGTCAGTACGAGCAGTACTTC,CASSQVTSGSQYEQYF
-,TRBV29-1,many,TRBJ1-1,TGCAGCGTTGTTCCGCTTCGTGGAAACACTGAAGCTTTCTTT,CSVVPLRGNTEAFF
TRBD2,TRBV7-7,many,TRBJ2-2,TGTGCCAGCAGCTTACAGGGAGGGAGGGAGCTGTTTTTT,CASSLQGGRELFF
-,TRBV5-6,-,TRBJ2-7,TGTGCCAGCAGCACCCTTAGGGGGGCCTACGAGCAGTACTTC,CASSTLRGAYEQYF
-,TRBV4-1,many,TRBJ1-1,TGCGCCAGCACCCTCCGGGCAGACTACACTGAAGCTTTCTTT,CASTLRADYTEAFF
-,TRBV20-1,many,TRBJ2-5,TGCAGTGCCACCGGGCCGCGAAAGTTTGAGACCCAGTACTTC,CSATGPRKFETQYF
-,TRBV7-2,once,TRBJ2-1,TGTGCCAGCCTTACACGGAGTATGCCTCGGAATGAGCAGTTCTTC,CASLTRSMPRNEQFF
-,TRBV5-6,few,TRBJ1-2,TGTGCCAGCAGGGGGAGGGGTGGCTACACCTTC,CASRGRGGYTF
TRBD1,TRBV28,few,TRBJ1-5,TGTGCCAGCGACAGGGGTTGGCGCAATCAGCCCCAGCATTTT,CASDRGWRNQPQHF
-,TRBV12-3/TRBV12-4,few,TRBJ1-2,TGTGCCAGCAGTTTAGGGAACCGGGGCTACACCTTC,CASSLGNRGYTF
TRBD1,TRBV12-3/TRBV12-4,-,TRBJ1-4,TGTGCCAGCAGGACTCAGGGGGCTTATGAAAAACTGTTTTTT,CASRTQGAYEKLFF
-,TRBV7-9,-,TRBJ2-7,TGTGCCAGCAACACTGAGCTCTACCCCTACGAGCAGTACTTC,CASNTELYPYEQYF
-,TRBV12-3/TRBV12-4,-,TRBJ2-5,TGTGCCAGCAGTGGGTGGGGGTATCAAGAGACCCAGTACTTC,CASSGWGYQETQYF
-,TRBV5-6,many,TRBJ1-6,TGTGCCAGCAGCTTGAGGTCAGTCTACAATTCACCCCTCCACTTT,CASSLRSVYNSPLHF
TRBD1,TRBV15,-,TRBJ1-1,TGTGCCACCAGCAGAGATCGGGCAGGGGGGGATGACACTGAAGCTTTCTTT,CATSRDRAGGDDTEAFF
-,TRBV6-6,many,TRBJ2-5,TGTGCCAGCAGACCACAAGGGGGGAGGGAGACCCAGTACTTC,CASRPQGGRETQYF
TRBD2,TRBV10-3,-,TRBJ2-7,TGTGCCAGCAGAGATGCCGTTGTTCGGGAGGTTTTCTCCTACGAGCAGTACTTC,CASRDAVVREVFSYEQYF
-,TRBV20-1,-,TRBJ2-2,TGCAGTGCTAGACAAGTTCAGAGCTACACCGGGGAGCTGTTTTTT,CSARQVQSYTGELFF
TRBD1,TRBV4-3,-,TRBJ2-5,TGCGCCAGCAGCCAAGGACATTTGAGGACAGGGGATTTTGAGACCCAGTACTTC,CASSQGHLRTGDFETQYF
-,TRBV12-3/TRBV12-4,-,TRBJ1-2,TGTGCCAGCTCGAATGGGGCAGTCCGGAAGTATGGCTACACCTTC,CASSNGAVRKYGYTF
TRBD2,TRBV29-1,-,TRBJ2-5,TGCAGCGTTGAAGATCGCGGACTAGCGGGCCTGGAGACCCAGTACTTC,CSVEDRGLAGLETQYF
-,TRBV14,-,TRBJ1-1,TGTGCCAGCAGCCAAGACGGGGGGAGGAGCACTGAAGCTTTCTTT,CASSQDGGRSTEAFF
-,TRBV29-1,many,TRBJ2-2,TGCAGCGCCAGGGACTCAGCGAACACCGGGGAGCTGTTTTTT,CSARDSANTGELFF
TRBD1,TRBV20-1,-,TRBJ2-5,TGCAGTGCTAACCTCGGGACAGGGGAAGAGACCCAGTACTTC,CSANLGTGEETQYF
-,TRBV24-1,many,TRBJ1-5,TGTGCCACCAGTGCAGGGGTTACTCAGCCCCAGCATTTT,CATSAGVTQPQHF
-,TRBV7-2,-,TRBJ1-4,TGTGCCAGCAGCGCAGAGATAGGGGGGTTATATGAAAAACTGTTTTTT,CASSAEIGGLYEKLFF
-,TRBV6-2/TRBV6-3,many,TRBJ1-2,TGTGCCAGCTTTAAAAACTATGGCTACACCTTC,CASFKNYGYTF
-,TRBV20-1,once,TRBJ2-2,TGCAGTGCCAAAGATCCCCTTTCAGTTGCCGGGGAGCTGTTTTTT,CSAKDPLSVAGELFF
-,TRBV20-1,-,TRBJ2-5,TGCAGTGCGAGGGGAGGGGGCCCCGGGGAGACCCAGTACTTC,CSARGGGPGETQYF
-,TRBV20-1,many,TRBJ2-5,TGCAGTGCCGGGGGCCAGCAGACCCAGTACTTC,CSAGGQQTQYF
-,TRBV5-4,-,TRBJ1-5,TGTGCCAGCAGCTTGGTACTAGCGGGGGAGACCCAGCATTTT,CASSLVLAGETQHF
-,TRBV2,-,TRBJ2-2,TGTGCCAGCAGTAGGTCGTCCAGTGAGACCGGGGAGCTGTTTTTT,CASSRSSSETGELFF
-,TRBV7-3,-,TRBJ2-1,TGTGCCAGCAGTGAAGTCGGGTGGAGGGCCACTACCTACAATGAGCAGTTCTTC,CASSEVGWRATTYNEQFF
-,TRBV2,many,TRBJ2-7,TGTGCCAGCAGTGAAGACGCCTACGAGCAGTACTTC,CASSEDAYEQYF
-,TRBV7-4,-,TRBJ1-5,TGTGCCAGCAGCTTAGGCGGAGCCTTTCAGCATTTT,CASSLGGAFQHF
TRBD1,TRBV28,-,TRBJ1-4,TGTGCCAGCAGAAGGACAGGGGGATCTGAAAAACTGTTTTTT,CASRRTGGSEKLFF
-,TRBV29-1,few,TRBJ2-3,TGCAGCGTTGAAGACCGAAGCACAGATACGCAGTATTTT,CSVEDRSTDTQYF
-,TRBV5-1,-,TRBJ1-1,TGCGCCAGCAGCCTGTACCGAGCCGAGAACACTGAAGCTTTCTTT,CASSLYRAENTEAFF
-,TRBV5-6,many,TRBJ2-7,TGTGCCAGCAGCTCCGGGACGAACGAGCAGTACTTC,CASSSGTNEQYF
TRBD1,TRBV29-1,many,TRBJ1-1,TGCAGCGTGCCGGGACAGCTGAACACTGAAGCTTTCTTT,CSVPGQLNTEAFF
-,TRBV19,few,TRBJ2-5,TGTGCCAGTAGTATAGACTCAGCCGGGACGGGAGAGACCCAGTACTTC,CASSIDSAGTGETQYF
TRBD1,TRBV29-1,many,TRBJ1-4,TGCAGCGTTGTAGCCGACAGGGAAGGGGGTGAAAAACTGTTTTTT,CSVVADREGGEKLFF
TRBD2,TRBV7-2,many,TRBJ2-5,TGTGCCAGCAGCACACTAGCGTCCCTTGTGGAGACCCAGTACTTC,CASSTLASLVETQYF
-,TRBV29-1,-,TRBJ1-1,TGCAGCGGTGATTTTACGAACACTGAAGCTTTCTTT,CSGDFTNTEAFF
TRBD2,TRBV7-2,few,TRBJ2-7,TGTGCCAGCAGCAAGGGACTAACGACCTACGAGCAGTACTTC,CASSKGLTTYEQYF
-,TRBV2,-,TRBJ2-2,TGTGCCAGCAGTTTCATACAGGGCAATCGGGACACCGGGGAGCTGTTTTTT,CASSFIQGNRDTGELFF
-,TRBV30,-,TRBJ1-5,TGTGCCTGGAATCGGGGCAGGGACCAGCCCCAGCATTTT,CAWNRGRDQPQHF
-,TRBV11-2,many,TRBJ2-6,TGTGCCAGCAGCTTATCCCGTGGGGCCAACGTCCTGACTTTC,CASSLSRGANVLTF
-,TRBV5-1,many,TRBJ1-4,TGCGCCAGCAGCTTGGTCGCAGGTCCAACTAATGAAAAACTGTTTTTT,CASSLVAGPTNEKLFF
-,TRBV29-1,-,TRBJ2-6,TGCAGCGTCCGAGGCACGCGCTCGATCAACGTCCTGACTTTC,CSVRGTRSINVLTF
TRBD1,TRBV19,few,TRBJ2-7,TGTGCCAGTAGCCCTACAGGGGGTATCTCCTACGAGCAGTACTTC,CASSPTGGISYEQYF